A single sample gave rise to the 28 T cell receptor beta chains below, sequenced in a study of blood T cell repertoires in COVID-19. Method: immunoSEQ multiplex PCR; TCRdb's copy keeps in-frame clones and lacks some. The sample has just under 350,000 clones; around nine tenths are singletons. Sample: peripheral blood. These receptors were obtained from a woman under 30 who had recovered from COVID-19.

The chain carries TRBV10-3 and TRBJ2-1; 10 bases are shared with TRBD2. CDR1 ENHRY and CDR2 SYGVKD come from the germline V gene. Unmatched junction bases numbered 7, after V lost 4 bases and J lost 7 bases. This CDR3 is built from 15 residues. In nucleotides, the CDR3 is TGTGCCATCAGTGGAGAGCGGGAGGGCTCGAATGAGCAGTTCTTC. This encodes CAISGEREGSNEQFF.

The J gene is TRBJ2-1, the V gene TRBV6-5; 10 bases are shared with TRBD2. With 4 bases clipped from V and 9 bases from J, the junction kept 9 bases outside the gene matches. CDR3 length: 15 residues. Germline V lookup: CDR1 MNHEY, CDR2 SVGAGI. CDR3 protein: CASSFEREGHSEQFF. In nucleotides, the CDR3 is TGTGCCAGCAGTTTCGAGCGGGAGGGCCATAGTGAGCAGTTCTTC.

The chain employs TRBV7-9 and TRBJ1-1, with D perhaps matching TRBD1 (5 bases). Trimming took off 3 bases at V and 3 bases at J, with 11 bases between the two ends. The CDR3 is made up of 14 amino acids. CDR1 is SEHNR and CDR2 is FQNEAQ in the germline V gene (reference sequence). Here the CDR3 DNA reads TGTGCCAGCAGCTTCGCAGGGTCGTACACTGAAGCTTTCTTT. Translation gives CASSFAGSYTEAFF.

This CDR3 reads CASSLAFRTGGGYTF. The CDR3 nucleotides read TGTGCCAGCAGCTTAGCGTTTAGGACAGGGGGTGGCTACACCTTC. This sequence joins TRBV7-2 and TRBJ1-2, with 10 bases aligning to TRBD1. V lost 0 bases to trimming and J lost 7 bases; unmatched junction nucleotides: 5. CDR1 and CDR2 (germline): SGHTA, FQGNSA. The CDR3 sequence is 15 residues long. Complete variable domain (other parts from reference TRBV7-2 and TRBJ1-2): GAGVSQSPSNKVTEKGKDVELRCDPISGHTALYWYRQSLGQGLEFLIYFQGNSAPDKSGLPSDRFSAERTGGSVSTLTIQRTQQEDSAVYLCASSLAFRTGGGYTFGSGTRLTVV.

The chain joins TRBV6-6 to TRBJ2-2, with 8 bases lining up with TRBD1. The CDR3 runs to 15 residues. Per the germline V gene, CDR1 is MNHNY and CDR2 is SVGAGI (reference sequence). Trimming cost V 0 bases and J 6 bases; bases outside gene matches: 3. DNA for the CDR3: TGTGCCAGCAGTTACTCCGGGACAGGTCCCGGGGAGCTGTTTTTT. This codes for CASSYSGTGPGELFF.

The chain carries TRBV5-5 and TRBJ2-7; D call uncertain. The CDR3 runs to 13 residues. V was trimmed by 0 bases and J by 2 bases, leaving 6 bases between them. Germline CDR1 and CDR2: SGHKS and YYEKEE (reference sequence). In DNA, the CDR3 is TGTGCCAGCAGCTTGGACGGTACCTACGAGCAGTACGTC. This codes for CASSLDGTYEQYV.

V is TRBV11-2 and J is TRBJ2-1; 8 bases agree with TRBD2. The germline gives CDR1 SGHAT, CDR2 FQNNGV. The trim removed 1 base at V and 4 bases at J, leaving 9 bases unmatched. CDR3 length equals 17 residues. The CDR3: CASSLAASGFYYNEQFF. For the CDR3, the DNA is TGTGCCAGCAGCTTAGCGGCTAGCGGGTTCTATTACAATGAGCAGTTCTTC.

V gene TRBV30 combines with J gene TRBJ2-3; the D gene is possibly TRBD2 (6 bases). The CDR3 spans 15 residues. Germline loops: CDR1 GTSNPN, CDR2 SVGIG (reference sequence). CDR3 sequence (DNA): TGTGCTCAGGAGGTGGGGGGAGGTAGCACAGATACGCAGTATTTT. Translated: CAQEVGGGSTDTQYF.

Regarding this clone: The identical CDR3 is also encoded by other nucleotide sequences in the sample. CDR3 protein: CASSEGLAGDEQFF. The CDR3 DNA reads TGTGCCAGCAGTGAGGGACTAGCGGGAGATGAGCAGTTCTTC. V is TRBV6-1 and J is TRBJ2-1, with TRBD2 identical over 14 bases. In germline, CDR1 is MNHNS, CDR2 SASEGT. The junction had 0 bases not matched to a gene; V was cut back by 3 bases and J by 8 bases. This CDR3 has 14 amino acids.

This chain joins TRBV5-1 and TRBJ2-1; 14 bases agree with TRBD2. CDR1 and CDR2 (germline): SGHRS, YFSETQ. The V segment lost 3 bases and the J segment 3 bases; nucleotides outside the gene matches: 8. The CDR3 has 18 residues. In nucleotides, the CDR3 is TGCGCCAGCAGCTGGGGACTAGCGGGAGCCCTAATCTACAATGAGCAGTTCTTC. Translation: CASSWGLAGALIYNEQFF.

The CDR3 DNA is TGCGCCAGCAGCCAAGCGGGAGGAGGGAGGAGCTCCTATAATTCACCCCTCCACTTT. Translated: CASSQAGGGRSSYNSPLHF. V usage is TRBV4-3 and J usage is TRBJ1-6; D call uncertain. With 1 base removed from V and 0 bases from J, the gap between germline ends came to 16 bases. CDR3 length: 19 residues. Germline CDR1 reads LGHNA; CDR2 reads YSLEER.

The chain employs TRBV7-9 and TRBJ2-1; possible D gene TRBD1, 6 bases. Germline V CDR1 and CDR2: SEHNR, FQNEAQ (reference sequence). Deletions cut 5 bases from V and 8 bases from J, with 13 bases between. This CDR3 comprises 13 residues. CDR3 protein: CASSQTGGYEQFF. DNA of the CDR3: TGTGCCAGCAGCCAGACAGGAGGCTATGAGCAGTTCTTC.

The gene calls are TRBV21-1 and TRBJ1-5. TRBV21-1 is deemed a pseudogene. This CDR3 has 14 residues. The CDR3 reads CASSIIRGNQPQHF. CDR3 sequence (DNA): TGTGCCAGCAGCATTATACGGGGAAATCAGCCCCAGCATTTT.

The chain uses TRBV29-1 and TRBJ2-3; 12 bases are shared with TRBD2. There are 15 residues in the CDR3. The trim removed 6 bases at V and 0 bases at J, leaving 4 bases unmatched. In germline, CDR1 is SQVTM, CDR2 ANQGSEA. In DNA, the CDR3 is TGCAGCGTAGATGGACTAGCGGGGAGCACAGATACGCAGTATTTT. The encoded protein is CSVDGLAGSTDTQYF.

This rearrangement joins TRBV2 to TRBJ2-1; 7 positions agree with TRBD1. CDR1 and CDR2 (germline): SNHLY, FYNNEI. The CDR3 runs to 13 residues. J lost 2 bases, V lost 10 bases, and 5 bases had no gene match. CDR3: CATRQGAYNEQFF. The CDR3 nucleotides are TGTGCCACCCGACAGGGAGCCTACAATGAGCAGTTCTTC.

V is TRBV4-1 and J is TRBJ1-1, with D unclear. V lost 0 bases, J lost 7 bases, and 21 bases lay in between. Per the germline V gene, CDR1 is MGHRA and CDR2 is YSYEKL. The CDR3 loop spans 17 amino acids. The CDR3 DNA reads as TGCGCCAGCAGCCAAGAGGGCAGCGGAGGCGGGTCCGGTGAAGCTTTCTTT. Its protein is CASSQEGSGGGSGEAFF.

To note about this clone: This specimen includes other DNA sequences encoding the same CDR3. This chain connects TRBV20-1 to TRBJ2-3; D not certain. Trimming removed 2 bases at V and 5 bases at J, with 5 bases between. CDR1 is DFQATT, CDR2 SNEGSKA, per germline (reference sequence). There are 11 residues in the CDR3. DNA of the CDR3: TGCAGTGCTAGAAGAGGAGATACGCAGTATTTT. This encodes CSARRGDTQYF.

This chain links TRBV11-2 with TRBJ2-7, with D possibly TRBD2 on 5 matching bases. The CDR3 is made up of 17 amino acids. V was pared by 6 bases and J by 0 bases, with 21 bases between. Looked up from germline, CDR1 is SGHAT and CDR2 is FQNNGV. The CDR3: CASRLGRAKRRSYEQYV. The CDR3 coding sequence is TGTGCCAGCAGACTTGGTAGGGCTAAGCGGCGCTCCTACGAGCAGTACGTC.

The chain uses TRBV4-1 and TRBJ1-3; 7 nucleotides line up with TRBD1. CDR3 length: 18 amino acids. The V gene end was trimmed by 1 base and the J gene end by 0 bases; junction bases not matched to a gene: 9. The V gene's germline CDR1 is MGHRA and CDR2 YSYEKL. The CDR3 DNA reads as TGCGCCAGCAGCCAAGGCTCGCTACAGGGGTACTCTGGAAACACCATATATTTT. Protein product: CASSQGSLQGYSGNTIYF.

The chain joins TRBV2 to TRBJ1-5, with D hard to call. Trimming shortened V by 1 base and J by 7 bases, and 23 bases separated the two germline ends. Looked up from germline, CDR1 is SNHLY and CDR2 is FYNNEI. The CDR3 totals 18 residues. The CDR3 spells CASSEEAWGVLREQPQHF. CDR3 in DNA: TGTGCCAGCAGTGAAGAAGCGTGGGGTGTCCTCCGGGAGCAGCCCCAGCATTTT.

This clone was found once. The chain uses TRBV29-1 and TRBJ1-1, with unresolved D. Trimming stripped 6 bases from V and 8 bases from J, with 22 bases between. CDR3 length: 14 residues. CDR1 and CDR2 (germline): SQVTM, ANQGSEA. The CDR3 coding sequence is TGCAGCGTATGGCCCGGGAAGTCGAACTGGGAAGCTTTCTTT. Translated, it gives CSVWPGKSNWEAFF.

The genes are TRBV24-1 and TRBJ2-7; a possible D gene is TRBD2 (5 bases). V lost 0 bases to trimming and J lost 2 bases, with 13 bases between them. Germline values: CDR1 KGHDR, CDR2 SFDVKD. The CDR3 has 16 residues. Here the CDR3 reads CATSDLEEAETYEQYV. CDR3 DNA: TGTGCCACCAGTGATTTGGAGGAGGCGGAGACCTACGAGCAGTACGTC.

The CDR3 region has the DNA TGTGCCAGCAGCAAAGGGACATACAATGAGCAGTTCTTC. Its protein product is CASSKGTYNEQFF. The rearrangement joins TRBV7-8 to TRBJ2-1, with D tentatively TRBD1 (6 bases). This CDR3 comprises 13 residues. Germline CDR1 is SGHVS and CDR2 is FQNEAQ. Trimming cost V 5 bases and J 4 bases, with 9 bases left between them.

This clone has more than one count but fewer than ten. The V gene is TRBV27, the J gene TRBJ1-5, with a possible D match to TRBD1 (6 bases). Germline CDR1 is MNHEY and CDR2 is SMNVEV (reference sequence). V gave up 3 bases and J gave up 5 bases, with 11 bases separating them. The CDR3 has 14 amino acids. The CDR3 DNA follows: TGTGCCAGCAGTTTTTCCAGGGGATATCAGCCCCAGCATTTT. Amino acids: CASSFSRGYQPQHF.

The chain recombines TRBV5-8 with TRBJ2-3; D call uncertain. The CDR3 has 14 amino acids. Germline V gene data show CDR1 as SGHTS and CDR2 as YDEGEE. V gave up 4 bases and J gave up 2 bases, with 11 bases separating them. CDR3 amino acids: CASSPFKNTDTQYF. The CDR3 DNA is TGTGCCAGCAGCCCCTTTAAAAACACAGATACGCAGTATTTT.

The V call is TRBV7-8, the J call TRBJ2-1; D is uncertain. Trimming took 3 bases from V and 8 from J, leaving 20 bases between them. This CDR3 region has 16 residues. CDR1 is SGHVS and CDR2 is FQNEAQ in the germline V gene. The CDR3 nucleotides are TGTGCCAGCAGCTTTCGAAGGCGGCCCCCTTCGGATGAGCAGTTCTTC. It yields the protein CASSFRRRPPSDEQFF. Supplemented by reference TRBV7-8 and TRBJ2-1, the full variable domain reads GAGVSQSPRYKVAKRGQDVALRCDPISGHVSLFWYQQALGQGPEFLTYFQNEAQLDKSGLPSDRFFAERPEGSVSTLKIQRTQQEDSAVYLCASSFRRRPPSDEQFFGPGTRLTVL.

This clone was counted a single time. Here the CDR3 DNA reads TGTGCCAGTAGTATAGACGGGACAGGACGATATGGCTACACCTTC. It yields the protein CASSIDGTGRYGYTF. This rearrangement joins TRBV19 to TRBJ1-2; 8 positions agree with TRBD1. Looked up from germline, CDR1 is LNHDA and CDR2 is SQIVND (reference sequence). The CDR3 has 15 residues. V lost 0 bases to trimming and J lost 5 bases; unmatched junction nucleotides: 5.

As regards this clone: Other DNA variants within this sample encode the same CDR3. The CDR3 spells CATSDPGQGSEKLFF. The CDR3, as DNA: TGTGCCACCAGTGACCCGGGACAGGGCTCTGAAAAACTGTTTTTT. The V and J genes are TRBV24-1 and TRBJ1-4, with 9 bases identical to TRBD1. CDR3 length: 15 residues. Trimming removed 4 bases from V and 7 bases from J; junction bases left unmatched: 6. The germline V gene encodes CDR1 KGHDR and CDR2 SFDVKD.